Listed here are 26 T cell receptor beta chains from one sample, sequenced in a study of blood T cell repertoires in COVID-19. The method was immunoSEQ multiplex PCR; TCRdb's version includes in-frame clones alone and lacks a portion of them. The sample lists over 200,000 clones, around 83% seen once, with 5.7% in the top ten. The sample comprised peripheral blood. The origin of the receptors is a man older than 75 with acute or convalescent COVID-19.

The chain combines TRBV29-1 with TRBJ2-3, with D unclear. V was trimmed by 4 bases and J by 1 base, leaving 9 bases between them. Germline values: CDR1 SQVTM, CDR2 ANQGSEA. The CDR3 covers 13 residues. DNA of the CDR3: TGCAGCGTTGCAATGGGCGGCACAGATACGCAGTATTTT. This translates into CSVAMGGTDTQYF.

This clone appeared once. V usage is TRBV2 and J usage is TRBJ2-1, with D possibly being TRBD2 (6 bases). CDR1 SNHLY and CDR2 FYNNEI come from the germline V gene. The CDR3 totals 14 residues. V lost 5 bases and J 0 bases, leaving 8 bases between the germline ends. In DNA, the CDR3 is TGTGCCAGCAGTCCTAGCGTCTCCTACAATGAGCAGTTCTTC. Translated, it gives CASSPSVSYNEQFF. Based on the CDR3 plus reference TRBV2 and TRBJ2-1, the full variable domain is EPEVTQTPSHQVTQMGQEVILRCVPISNHLYFYWYRQILGQKVEFLVSFYNNEISEKSEIFDDQFSVERPDGSNFTLKIRSTKLEDSAMYFCASSPSVSYNEQFFGPGTRLTVL.

The J gene is TRBJ1-2, the V gene TRBV2, with TRBD1 matching 9 bases. Germline V gene data show CDR1 as SNHLY and CDR2 as FYNNEI. The CDR3 length is 14 residues. V shed 8 bases, J shed 6 bases, and the junction held 10 bases outside the gene matches. The CDR3 spells CASVPGQGPNGYTF. As DNA, the CDR3 is TGTGCCAGCGTCCCGGGACAGGGTCCCAATGGCTACACCTTC.

The rearrangement joins TRBV5-1 to TRBJ2-5; TRBD1 is a possible D gene (8 bases). The germline V and J ends were trimmed by 4 bases and 5 bases, with 21 bases remaining between them. CDR1 and CDR2 from the germline V gene are SGHRS and YFSETQ. The CDR3 runs 16 residues. CDR3 nucleotides: TGCGCCAGCAGCGGAGCGGGACGACAGGGGATTGAGACCCAGTACTTC. This codes for CASSGAGRQGIETQYF.

This chain uses TRBV5-4 with TRBJ2-5; 10 bases agree with TRBD2. CDR3 size: 15 residues. V lost 1 base, J lost 1 base, and 1 base stayed unmatched. CDR1 is SGHNT, CDR2 YYREEE, per germline (reference sequence). For the CDR3, the DNA is TGTGCCAGCAGCTTGACTAGCGGGGTCCAAGAGACCCAGTACTTC. The encoded protein is CASSLTSGVQETQYF.

The rearrangement uses TRBV19 and TRBJ1-6; the D is unclear. There are 20 residues in the CDR3. CDR1 is LNHDA, CDR2 SQIVND, per germline (reference sequence). The V and J ends lost 3 bases and 0 bases respectively, with 21 bases between them. CDR3 region: CASSIRTSSDGSSYNSPLHF. The DNA for the CDR3 is TGTGCCAGTAGTATCCGGACCTCCTCTGACGGGAGCTCCTATAATTCACCCCTCCACTTT.

The chain recombines TRBV2 with TRBJ2-4, with TRBD2 as a possible D gene (5 bases). V lost 4 bases, J lost 0 bases, and 7 bases lay in between. Germline CDR1 SNHLY, CDR2 FYNNEI. The CDR3 has 14 residues. CDR3 coding DNA: TGTGCCAGCAGTGGGGAGTTAGCCAAAAACATTCAGTACTTC. Protein sequence: CASSGELAKNIQYF.

This chain connects TRBV6-5 to TRBJ2-1; TRBD2 agrees at 7 bases. The junction had 8 bases not matched to a gene; V was cut back by 1 base and J by 5 bases. The CDR3 runs to 16 residues. Germline V gives CDR1 MNHEY, CDR2 SVGAGI. DNA for the CDR3: TGTGCCAGCAGTTACTTACGGGGGGTCGGGAACAATGAGCAGTTCTTC. Translation gives CASSYLRGVGNNEQFF.

This chain uses TRBV28 with TRBJ2-6; 9 nucleotides align to TRBD1. Germline V gives CDR1 MDHEN, CDR2 SYDVKM. V lost 6 bases and J lost 3; bases outside the gene matches: 12. The CDR3 extends over 18 amino acids. As DNA, the CDR3 is TGTGCCAGCAGCACCGGGACAGGGCTATTCGGTGGGGCCAACGTCCTGACTTTC. Translated: CASSTGTGLFGGANVLTF.

This sequence joins TRBV27 and TRBJ2-6; D gene ambiguous. CDR1 and CDR2 (germline): MNHEY, SMNVEV (reference sequence). The V and J ends lost 6 bases and 4 bases respectively, with 10 bases between them. The CDR3 is 14 residues long. The CDR3 sequence: CASRRSTGANVLTF. As DNA, the CDR3 is TGTGCCAGCAGGCGTAGTACCGGGGCCAACGTCCTGACTTTC.

This rearrangement joins TRBV6-5 to TRBJ1-4, with 9 bases identical to TRBD1. CDR1 is MNHEY, CDR2 SVGAGI, per germline. This CDR3 has 15 residues. With 2 bases clipped from V and 8 bases from J, the junction kept 6 bases outside the gene matches. The CDR3 loop reads CASSYRGQGKEKLFF. CDR3 nucleotide sequence: TGTGCCAGCAGTTACCGGGGACAGGGAAAGGAAAAACTGTTTTTT.

The rearrangement uses TRBV7-9 and TRBJ2-7; tentatively, D is TRBD1 (6 bases). Trimming cost V 1 base and J 4 bases, with 11 bases left between them. The CDR3 length is 14 residues. The germline gives CDR1 SEHNR, CDR2 FQNEAQ (reference sequence). The DNA of the CDR3 is TGTGCCAGCAGCTTAGGGGACAAGCCTTACGAGCAGTACTTC. Translation gives CASSLGDKPYEQYF.

This clone turned up a few times. This rearrangement joins TRBV7-2 to TRBJ2-3; D gene unclear. V was shortened by 0 bases and J by 6 bases, with 10 bases between the two germline ends. The V gene's germline CDR1 is SGHTA and CDR2 FQGNSA. This CDR3 has 14 amino acids. In DNA form, the CDR3 reads TGTGCCAGCAGCTTAGCCGGAACCGGGGATACGCAGTATTTT. Translating gives CASSLAGTGDTQYF. Drawing the rest from reference TRBV7-2 and TRBJ2-3, the complete variable domain is GAGVSQSPSNKVTEKGKDVELRCDPISGHTALYWYRQSLGQGLEFLIYFQGNSAPDKSGLPSDRFSAERTGGSVSTLTIQRTQQEDSAVYLCASSLAGTGDTQYFGPGTRLTVL.

The V call is TRBV2, the J call TRBJ2-5; TRBD2 matches at 9 bases. Germline V lookup: CDR1 SNHLY, CDR2 FYNNEI. J was trimmed by 1 base and V by 7 bases; bases with no gene match: 4. The CDR3 runs 14 residues. In nucleotides, the CDR3 is TGTGCCAGCATGGGGCGGGAGGGCCAAGAGACCCAGTACTTC. It is translated as CASMGREGQETQYF.

The chain couples TRBV28 to TRBJ2-1; 14 bases align to TRBD2. J lost 8 bases, V lost 4 bases, and 10 bases had no gene match. The CDR3 consists of 17 residues. Looked up from germline, CDR1 is MDHEN and CDR2 is SYDVKM. As DNA, the CDR3 is TGTGCCAGCAGTTCCACTCCCGGGACTAGCGGGAGTTATGAGCAGTTCTTC. Its protein product is CASSSTPGTSGSYEQFF.

J is TRBJ1-2 and V is TRBV7-9; TRBD1 might be the D (6 bases). From germline, CDR1 is SEHNR and CDR2 FQNEAQ (reference sequence). The CDR3 has 14 amino acids. The V gene lost 5 bases and the J gene lost 5 bases, with 15 bases spanning the gap. The CDR3 loop reads CASSDTQGNYGYTF. As DNA, the CDR3 is TGTGCCAGCAGCGACACACAGGGAAATTATGGCTACACCTTC. Complete variable domain (other parts from reference TRBV7-9 and TRBJ1-2): DTGVSQNPRHKITKRGQNVTFRCDPISEHNRLYWYRQTLGQGPEFLTYFQNEAQLEKSRLLSDRFSAERPKGSFSTLEIQRTEQGDSAMYLCASSDTQGNYGYTFGSGTRLTVV.

The rearrangement joins TRBV7-2 to TRBJ1-1; D may be TRBD1 (5 bases). Trimming cost V 3 bases and J 4 bases, with 15 bases left between them. The CDR3 totals 15 residues. Germline CDR1 SGHTA, CDR2 FQGNSA. This CDR3 is CASSFLAGGATEAFF. For the CDR3, the DNA is TGTGCCAGCAGCTTTCTTGCTGGTGGGGCCACTGAAGCTTTCTTT.

Ten or more counts support this clone. The chain recombines TRBV2 with TRBJ2-7, with TRBD1 as a possible D gene (5 bases). Germline V gene sequence: CDR1 SNHLY, CDR2 FYNNEI. The CDR3 has 13 amino acids. V was shortened by 2 bases and J by 6 bases, with 11 bases between the two germline ends. CDR3 region: CASSESQGAEQYF. The CDR3 region has the DNA TGTGCCAGCAGTGAAAGCCAGGGCGCCGAGCAGTACTTC.

This chain links TRBV19 with TRBJ1-5, with D tentatively TRBD1 (5 bases). The germline CDR1 and CDR2 sequences are LNHDA and SQIVND (reference sequence). V was trimmed by 5 bases and J by 0 bases, leaving 17 bases between them. CDR3 length: 17 residues. The DNA of the CDR3 is TGTGCCAGTAGTGGGTTTATGGACACTATTAGCAATCAGCCCCAGCATTTT. Translating it yields CASSGFMDTISNQPQHF.

This clone was seen just once. V is TRBV7-9 and J is TRBJ2-1; 8 bases agree with TRBD1. Germline assignment: CDR1 SEHNR and CDR2 FQNEAQ (reference sequence). Trimming cost V 5 bases and J 4 bases; bases outside gene matches: 7. CDR3 length: 15 residues. The CDR3 sequence: CASSPTGQAYNEQFF. CDR3 nucleotide sequence: TGTGCCAGCAGCCCAACGGGACAGGCATACAATGAGCAGTTCTTC.

The genes are TRBV15 and TRBJ1-1; TRBD1 might be the D (6 bases). The CDR3 consists of 15 residues. V was trimmed by 1 base and J by 6 bases, leaving 15 bases between them. CDR1 LNHNV and CDR2 YYDKDF come from the germline V gene (reference sequence). DNA for the CDR3: TGTGCCACCAGCAGAGGCCTACAGGGTACCGCTGAAGCTTTCTTT. This translates into CATSRGLQGTAEAFF.

This chain links TRBV5-8 with TRBJ2-5, with 8 bases matching TRBD2. The CDR3 is 17 residues long. CDR1 and CDR2 from the germline V gene are SGHTS and YDEGEE. With V trimmed by 4 bases and J by 2 bases, 13 bases remained unmatched. The CDR3 DNA reads as TGTGCCAGCAGCCGGGGGGGACCTGGGTTCGGGCAAGAGACCCAGTACTTC. Translated: CASSRGGPGFGQETQYF.

This chain links TRBV28 with TRBJ2-7; 10 nucleotides agree with TRBD1. Germline V gene data show CDR1 as MDHEN and CDR2 as SYDVKM. The CDR3 covers 15 residues. V lost 5 bases to trimming and J lost 3 bases; unmatched junction nucleotides: 7. As DNA, the CDR3 is TGTGCCAGCAGTCCCATCGGGACAGGGGACTACGAGCAGTACTTC. Translation: CASSPIGTGDYEQYF.

This chain joins TRBV29-1 and TRBJ2-5; D is perhaps TRBD1 (5 bases). The CDR3 totals 13 residues. Looked up from germline, CDR1 is SQVTM and CDR2 is ANQGSEA. V was clipped by 6 bases and J by 5 bases, with 16 bases between them. CDR3 nucleotides: TGCAGCGTCTTGGTGGGGCCCAAGGAGACCCAGTACTTC. Translating gives CSVLVGPKETQYF.

The chain couples TRBV28 to TRBJ2-1, with D maybe TRBD1 (6 bases). The CDR3 totals 16 residues. Trimming shortened V by 4 bases and J by 6 bases, and 19 bases separated the two germline ends. CDR1 and CDR2 (germline): MDHEN, SYDVKM. CDR3 sequence (DNA): TGTGCCAGCAGTTCATTCCAGGGGCTGGGGCGCAATGAGCAGTTCTTC. Residues: CASSSFQGLGRNEQFF.

This chain connects TRBV20-1 to TRBJ2-7, with D perhaps TRBD1 (6 bases). Germline assignment: CDR1 DFQATT and CDR2 SNEGSKA (reference sequence). CDR3 length: 10 residues. V was trimmed by 3 bases and J by 10 bases, leaving 10 bases between them. In DNA, the CDR3 is TGCAGTGCTAGCCGGACAGAACAGTACTTC. This gives the protein CSASRTEQYF.